The clone carrying this T cell receptor (beta chain) is judged medium-sized. Its specificity is not known. The sample comes from a study of tumor-infiltrating lymphocytes in localized non-small cell lung cancer. Findings and caveats of the study: T-cell fraction did not differ between immunotypes IM1 and IM2. Tumors had more T cell infiltration than uninvolved lung, per TCRbeta sequencing and CD3 counts. Technical variation could not be separated from intratumor heterogeneity here.

In germline, CDR1 is SGHRS, CDR2 YFSETQ. Trimming pared 8 bases from V and 2 bases from J, leaving 13 bases between. CDR3 length: 14 residues. Data came from immunoSEQ multiplex PCR; TCRdb stores just in-frame clones and leaves some out. Of approximately 9,700 clones in the sample, approximately 72% are singletons; the top ten hold 15% to 20%. Material: uninvolved lung tissue not adjacent to the tumor. The chain has TRBV5-1 and TRBJ2-2, with D uncertain. The source of this sequence is a human donor with non-small cell lung cancer. The CDR3 sequence is CASKVGLNTGELFF. The CDR3, as DNA: TGCGCCAGTAAAGTCGGGCTTAACACCGGGGAGCTGTTTTTT.